A selection of T cell receptor beta chains follows, all from one sample in a study of blood T cell repertoires in COVID-19. Some clones are missing from TCRdb's copy, which holds only in-frame ones; the method was immunoSEQ multiplex PCR. Here the sample spans 320,000 or so clones, roughly 85% being singletons. Material for sequencing was PBMCs or T cells enriched from blood (not recorded which). The source is a woman aged 25 to 39 who had been exposed to COVID-19. Both conserved end residues are part of each CDR3. D genes are given only for firm matches. Clone size, where shown, is once, few, many, or a class for clones that have expanded.

D gene	clone size	CDR3 length	V gene	J gene	CDR3 DNA	CDR3 protein
NA	NA	16	TRBV4-2	TRBJ1-1	TGTGCCAGCAGCCAAGACCCGGTTCGAAGGAACACTGAAGCTTTCTTT	CASSQDPVRRNTEAFF
NA	NA	13	TRBV28	TRBJ2-5	TGTGCCAGCAGTTTAGCGGGGAAAGAGACCCAGTACTTC	CASSLAGKETQYF
NA	NA	12	TRBV30	TRBJ1-2	TGTGCCTGGGCGGGGTCCCACGATGGCTACACCTTC	CAWAGSHDGYTF
TRBD1	NA	14	TRBV10-1	TRBJ2-5	TGCGCCAGCAGTGGGGGACAGCCGTTTGAGACCCAGTACTTC	CASSGGQPFETQYF
NA	NA	15	TRBV5-5	TRBJ1-2	TGTGCCAGCAGCGGCGTGGGTGAAGCTCGGGGTGGCTACACCTTC	CASSGVGEARGGYTF
NA	NA	14	TRBV29-1	TRBJ1-1	TGCAGCGTTGCCCAAACGCCCGGTGAGAGTGAAGCTTTCTTT	CSVAQTPGESEAFF
NA	NA	17	TRBV27	TRBJ2-3	TGTGCCAGCAGTTTAAAGTTGGAGGGCGGGACGGCAGATACGCAGTATTTT	CASSLKLEGGTADTQYF
NA	NA	14	TRBV6-5	TRBJ2-1	TGTGCCAGCAGCCCAGGCCTAATGCTCAATGAGCAGTTCTTC	CASSPGLMLNEQFF
TRBD1	NA	15	TRBV6-5	TRBJ2-7	TGTGCCAGCAGTCTCACCGGGACAGCGTTTTACGAGCAGTACTTC	CASSLTGTAFYEQYF
NA	NA	14	TRBV11-3	TRBJ1-1	TGTGCCAGCAGCTTGGAGGGGATGAACACTGAAGCTTTCTTT	CASSLEGMNTEAFF
TRBD1	once	12	TRBV28	TRBJ1-2	TGTGCCAGCAGGACAGGGGGAAATGGCTACACCTTC	CASRTGGNGYTF
NA	NA	12	TRBV6-5	TRBJ2-3	TGTGCCAGCACGGGGAACACAGATACGCAGTATTTT	CASTGNTDTQYF
NA	NA	17	TRBV9	TRBJ1-3	TGTGCCAGCAGCGTAGAAGGGACAACCTATTCTGGAAACACCATATATTTT	CASSVEGTTYSGNTIYF
NA	NA	14	TRBV9	TRBJ2-5	TGTGCCAGCAGCGCAATCGCCGGGCAAGAGACCCAGTACTTC	CASSAIAGQETQYF
NA	NA	14	TRBV6-2/TRBV6-3	TRBJ2-1	TGTGCCAGCACTTATGACTACCGGGCCCATGAGCAGTTCTTC	CASTYDYRAHEQFF
NA	NA	13	TRBV24-1	TRBJ2-1	TGTGCCACCAGACTAGGAGGGGGGGTTGAGCAGTTCTTC	CATRLGGGVEQFF
TRBD1	NA	17	TRBV7-8	TRBJ1-6	TGTGCCAGCAGCTGGGCCACCGGGACAGGGAGCATTTCACCCCTCCACTTT	CASSWATGTGSISPLHF
TRBD1	few	18	TRBV5-1	TRBJ2-7	TGCGCCAGCAGCAGGAGTTTGGGACAGTTTTATGGGTCCTACGAGCAGTACTTC	CASSRSLGQFYGSYEQYF